This T cell receptor (beta chain) was sequenced in a study of regulatory T cells in long-lasting Graves disease. The study's findings and limits: Persistent cases favored TRBV28, TRBJ1-2 and TRBJ2-5.

This clonotype has a count of ten or more. What it binds is not known. Mismatch with germline at one junction end may stem from a read error. Time point given: persistent/refractory GD, antithyroid drugs over 5 years with positive TRAb. RNA extracted from PBMCs served as the sequencing template. Libraries of TCR beta came from iRepertoire HTBI primers plus Arm-PCR of CDR3 regions. A single record per CDR3 protein comes from TCRdb applying MiXCR to the multiplex PCR reads. This table holds approximately 360,000 distinct CDR3 sequences, more than 20% found once. Germline assignment: CDR1 SGHRS and CDR2 YFSETQ. The CDR3 length is 14 residues.

The clonotype was recovered from a middle-aged woman with Graves disease. The source material was peripheral blood mononuclear cells (PBMCs), sampled when the disease was refractory, from a patient treated with antithyroid drugs. This chain uses TRBV5-1 with TRBJ2-7; D not certain. This CDR3 reads CASSLGPDSYEQYF. CDR3 nucleotide sequence: TGTGCCAGCAGCTTGGGCCCTGACTCCTACGAGCAGTACTTC. Drawing the rest from reference TRBV5-1 and TRBJ2-7, the complete variable domain is KAGVTQTPRYLIKTRGQQVTLSCSPISGHRSVSWYQQTPGQGLQFLFEYFSETQRNKGNFPGRFSGRQFSNSRSEMNVSTLELGDSALYLCASSLGPDSYEQYFGPGTRLTVT.